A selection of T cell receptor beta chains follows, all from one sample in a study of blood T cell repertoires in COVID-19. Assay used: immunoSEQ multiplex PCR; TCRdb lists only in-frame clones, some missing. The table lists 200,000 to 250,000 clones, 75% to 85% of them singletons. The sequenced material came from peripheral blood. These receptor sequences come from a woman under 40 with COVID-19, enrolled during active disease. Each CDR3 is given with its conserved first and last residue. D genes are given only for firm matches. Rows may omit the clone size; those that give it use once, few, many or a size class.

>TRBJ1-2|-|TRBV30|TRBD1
TGTGCCTGGACCCACCGAGGACAGGGTAACTATGGCTACACCTTC
CAWTHRGQGNYGYTF
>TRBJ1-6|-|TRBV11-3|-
TGTGCCAGCAGCTTAGACAGTGATAATTCACCCCTCCACTTT
CASSLDSDNSPLHF
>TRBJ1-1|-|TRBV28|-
TGTGCCAGCAGTTTTGTTGGGCGACCTGAAGCTTTCTTT
CASSFVGRPEAFF
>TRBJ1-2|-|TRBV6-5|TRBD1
TGTGCCAGCAGTTACTCTCGGACAGGGTGGGATGAAGGCTACACCTTC
CASSYSRTGWDEGYTF
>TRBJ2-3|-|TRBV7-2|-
TGTGCCAGCAGCTTAGCGGGGCTCACAGATACGCAGTATTTT
CASSLAGLTDTQYF
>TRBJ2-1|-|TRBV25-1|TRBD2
TGTGCCAGCAGTCCTAGCGGGAGATACTATGAGCAGTTCTTC
CASSPSGRYYEQFF
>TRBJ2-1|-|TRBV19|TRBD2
TGTGCCAGTAGAACCAAATCGGGGACTAGCGGGAGTGATGAGCAGTTCTTC
CASRTKSGTSGSDEQFF
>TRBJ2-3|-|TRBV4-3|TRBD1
TGCGCCAGCAGCCAAGAAGGCAGGGGGCTTTCAGATACGCAGTATTTT
CASSQEGRGLSDTQYF
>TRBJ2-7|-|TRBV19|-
TGTGCCAGTACCGACCCAGGGGAGGGAGGGTCCTACGAGCAGTACTTC
CASTDPGEGGSYEQYF
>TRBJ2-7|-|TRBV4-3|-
TGCGCCAGCAGCCAAGTTCGAGCGGCCTCCGAGCAGTACTTC
CASSQVRAASEQYF
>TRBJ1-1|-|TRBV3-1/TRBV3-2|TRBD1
TGTGCCAGCAGCCCCCGGGACAGGGTAAACACTGAAGCTTTCTTT
CASSPRDRVNTEAFF
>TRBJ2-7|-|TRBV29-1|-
TGCAGCGTCCACCTAGGGGGGGCCGAGCAGTACTTC
CSVHLGGAEQYF
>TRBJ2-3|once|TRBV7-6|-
TGTGCCAGCAGCTTCCTAGCAGACCGCACAGATACGCAGTATTTT
CASSFLADRTDTQYF
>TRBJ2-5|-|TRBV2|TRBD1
TGTGCCAGCAGACAGGACAGGGCCCAAGAGACCCAGTACTTC
CASRQDRAQETQYF
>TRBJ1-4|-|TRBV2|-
TGTGCCAGCAGTGAAGGGACACATAATGAAAAACTGTTTTTT
CASSEGTHNEKLFF
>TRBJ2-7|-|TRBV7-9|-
TGTGCCAGCAGCTTAGCACGGGGGATAGGGAGACACGAGCAGTACTTC
CASSLARGIGRHEQYF
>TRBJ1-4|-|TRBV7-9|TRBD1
TGTGCCGGGGGGACAGTAACTGAAAAACTGTTTTTT
CAGGTVTEKLFF
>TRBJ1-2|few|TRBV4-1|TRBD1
TGCGCCAGCAGCCCGGGACAGGCTATTCGCTATGGCTACACCTTC
CASSPGQAIRYGYTF
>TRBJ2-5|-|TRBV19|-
TGTGCCAGTAGTATCAACTACCAAGAGACCCAGTACTTC
CASSINYQETQYF
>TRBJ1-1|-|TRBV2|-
TGTGCCAGCCAGGGAAGGAGCCAGACCGAAGCTTTCTTT
CASQGRSQTEAFF
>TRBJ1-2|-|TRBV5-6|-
TGTGCCAGCGGGTCCCTGGGAGGCTATGGCTACACCTTC
CASGSLGGYGYTF
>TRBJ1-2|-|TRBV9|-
TGTGCCAGCAGCGCACTCGGGTCGTTTGTATCTAACTATGGCTACACCTTC
CASSALGSFVSNYGYTF
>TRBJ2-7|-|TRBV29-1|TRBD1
TGCAGCGTTGCTGACAGGGAAGGATACGAGCAGTACTTC
CSVADREGYEQYF
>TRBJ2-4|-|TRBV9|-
TGTGCCAGCAGCGTAGCGTGGGGGGACATTCAGTACTTC
CASSVAWGDIQYF
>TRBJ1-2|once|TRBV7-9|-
TGTGCCAGCAGAACAGGGCCTAACTATGGCTACACCTTC
CASRTGPNYGYTF
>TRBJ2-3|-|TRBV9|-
TGTGCCAGCAGCGCCGAGGTCGCAGATACGCAGTATTTT
CASSAEVADTQYF
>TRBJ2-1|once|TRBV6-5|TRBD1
TGTGCCAGCACCCGTACAGGGGGGTGGGATGAGCAGTTCTTC
CASTRTGGWDEQFF
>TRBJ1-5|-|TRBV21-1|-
TGTGCCAGCAGGGGGGGAGGTCAGCCCCAGCATTTT
CASRGGGQPQHF
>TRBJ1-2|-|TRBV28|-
TGTGCCAGCAGTTGGACAACTACTAACTATGGCTACACCTTC
CASSWTTTNYGYTF
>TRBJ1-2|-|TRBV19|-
TGTGCCAGTAGTATAACAGCAGCTAACTATGGCTACACCTTC
CASSITAANYGYTF
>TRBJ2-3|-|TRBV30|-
TGTGCCTGGAGCTCTAGGGGGTCAGATACGCAGTATTTT
CAWSSRGSDTQYF
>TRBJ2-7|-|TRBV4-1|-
TGCGCCAGCAGCCAATGGAGTAGCGGCTCCTACGAGCAGTACTTC
CASSQWSSGSYEQYF
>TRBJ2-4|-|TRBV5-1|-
TGCGCCAGCAGCTTGGTGGGGGGAACGGACATTCAGTACTTC
CASSLVGGTDIQYF
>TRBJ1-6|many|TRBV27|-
TGTGCCAGCAGTAAAGGGGCCTATAATTCACCCCTCCACTTT
CASSKGAYNSPLHF
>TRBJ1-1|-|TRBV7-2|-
TGTGCCAGCAGCCCACAACCGGGGGGAGGCACTGAAGCTTTCTTT
CASSPQPGGGTEAFF
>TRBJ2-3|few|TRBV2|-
TGTGCCAGCAGTGCTAACTGGAGGGATACGCAGTATTTT
CASSANWRDTQYF
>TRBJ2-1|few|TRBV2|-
TGTGCCAGCAGCCTCGTAGTCCTCTCCTACAATGAGCAGTTCTTC
CASSLVVLSYNEQFF
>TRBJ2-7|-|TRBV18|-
TGTGCCAGCTCACCCACTACTCCATCCTACGAGCAGTACTTC
CASSPTTPSYEQYF
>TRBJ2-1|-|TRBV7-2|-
TGTGCCAGCAGCACGCTAGCGCTCTCCTACAATGAGCAGTTCTTC
CASSTLALSYNEQFF
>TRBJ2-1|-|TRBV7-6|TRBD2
TGTGCCAGCAGCTTAGGCGCCTGGCGGGGGGGCCTAAACAATGAGCAGTTCTTC
CASSLGAWRGGLNNEQFF
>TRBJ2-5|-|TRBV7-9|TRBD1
TGTGCCAGCAGCTCCCAGGGGGTAGAGACCCAGTACTTC
CASSSQGVETQYF
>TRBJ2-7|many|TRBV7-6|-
TGTGCCAGCAGCTTAAACGGGGGAGGCGAGCAGTACTTC
CASSLNGGGEQYF
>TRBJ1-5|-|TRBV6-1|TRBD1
TGTGCCAGCAGTGAAACAGGGGTAAGCAATCAGCCCCAGCATTTT
CASSETGVSNQPQHF
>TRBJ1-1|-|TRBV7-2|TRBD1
TGTGCCAGCAGCGCGCAGACAGGGGGCGGCACTGAAGCTTTCTTT
CASSAQTGGGTEAFF